This TCR beta chain was obtained from a study of CD8+CD57+ T cells in acquired aplastic anemia. General study results and limits: For CD8+ Simpson's diversity, patients and controls showed no significant difference.

This clonotype came up many times. Its target is unknown. The CDR3 loop spans 15 amino acids. The V gene lost 5 bases and the J gene lost 2 bases, with 13 bases spanning the gap. CDR1 and CDR2 from the germline V gene are LNHDA and SQIVND (reference sequence). Genomic DNA, the template, was used for profiling of the TCR beta VDJ and CDR3. TCRdb analysed the reads with MiXCR anew, one entry per CDR3 protein. The sample lists about 130,000 distinct CDR3 sequences; less than 45% were seen once. This sequence was found in a human donor in good health, serving as a control. The chain carries TRBV19 and TRBJ2-1; possibly TRBD2 for D (7 bases). The material sequenced was sorted CD4+, CD8+, or CD8+CD57+ T cells (not recorded which) from PBMCs. The CDR3 DNA reads TGTGCCAGTAGTGTTGAGGGGGGGGCCTACAATGAGCAGTTCTTC. It codes for CASSVEGGAYNEQFF.